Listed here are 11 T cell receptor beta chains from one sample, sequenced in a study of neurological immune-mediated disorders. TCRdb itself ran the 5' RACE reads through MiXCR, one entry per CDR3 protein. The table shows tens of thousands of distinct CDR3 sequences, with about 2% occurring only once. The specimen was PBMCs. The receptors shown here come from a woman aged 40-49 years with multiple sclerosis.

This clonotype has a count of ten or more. In DNA form, the CDR3 reads TGCGCCAGCAGCTTGGGCGGGACGTACGCGAACACCGGGGAGCTGTTTTTT. It translates to CASSLGGTYANTGELFF. The V call is TRBV5-1, the J call TRBJ2-2; D might be TRBD2 (6 bases). Per germline, CDR1 SGHRS and CDR2 YFSETQ. The CDR3 extends over 17 amino acids. V was clipped by 0 bases and J by 0 bases, with 12 bases between them. The full variable domain, its missing parts supplied by reference TRBV5-1 and TRBJ2-2, is KAGVTQTPRYLIKTRGQQVTLSCSPISGHRSVSWYQQTPGQGLQFLFEYFSETQRNKGNFPGRFSGRQFSNSRSEMNVSTLELGDSALYLCASSLGGTYANTGELFFGEGSRLTVL.

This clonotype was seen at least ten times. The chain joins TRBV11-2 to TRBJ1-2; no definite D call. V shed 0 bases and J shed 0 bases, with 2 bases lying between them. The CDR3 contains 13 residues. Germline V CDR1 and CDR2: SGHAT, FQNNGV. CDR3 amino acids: CASSLEANYGYTF. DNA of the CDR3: TGTGCCAGCAGCTTAGAGGCTAACTATGGCTACACCTTC.

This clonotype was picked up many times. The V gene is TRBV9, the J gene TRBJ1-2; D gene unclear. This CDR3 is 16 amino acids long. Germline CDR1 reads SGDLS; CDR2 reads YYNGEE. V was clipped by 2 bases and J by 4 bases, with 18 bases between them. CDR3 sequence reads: CASSVSGLSRGYGYTF. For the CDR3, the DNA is TGTGCCAGCAGCGTTTCCGGGCTGTCAAGAGGCTATGGCTACACCTTC.

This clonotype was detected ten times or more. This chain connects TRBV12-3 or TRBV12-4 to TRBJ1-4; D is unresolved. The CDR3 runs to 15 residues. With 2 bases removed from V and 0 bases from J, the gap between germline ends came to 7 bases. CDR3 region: CASSLTGPTNEKLFF. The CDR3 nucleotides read TGTGCCAGCAGTTTAACGGGTCCAACTAATGAAAAACTGTTTTTT.

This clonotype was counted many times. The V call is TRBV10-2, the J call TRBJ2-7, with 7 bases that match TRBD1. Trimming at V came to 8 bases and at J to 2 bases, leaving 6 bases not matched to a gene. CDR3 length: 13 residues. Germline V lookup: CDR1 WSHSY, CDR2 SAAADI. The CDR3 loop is CASEQGPPYEQYF. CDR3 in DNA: TGCGCCAGCGAACAGGGGCCTCCCTACGAGCAGTACTTC.

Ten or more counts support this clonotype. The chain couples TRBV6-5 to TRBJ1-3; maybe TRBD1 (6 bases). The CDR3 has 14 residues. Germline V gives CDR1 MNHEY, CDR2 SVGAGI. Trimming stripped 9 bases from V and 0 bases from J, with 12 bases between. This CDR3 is CASGQSHSGNTIYF. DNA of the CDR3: TGTGCCAGTGGACAGTCTCACTCTGGAAACACCATATATTTT.

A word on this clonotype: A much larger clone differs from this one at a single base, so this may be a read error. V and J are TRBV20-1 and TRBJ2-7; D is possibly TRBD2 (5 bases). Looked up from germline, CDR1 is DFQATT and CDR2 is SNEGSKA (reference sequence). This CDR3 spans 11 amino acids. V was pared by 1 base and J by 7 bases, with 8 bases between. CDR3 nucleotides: TGCAGTGCTAGAGCGGGAAGAGAGCAGTACTTC. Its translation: CSARAGREQYF.

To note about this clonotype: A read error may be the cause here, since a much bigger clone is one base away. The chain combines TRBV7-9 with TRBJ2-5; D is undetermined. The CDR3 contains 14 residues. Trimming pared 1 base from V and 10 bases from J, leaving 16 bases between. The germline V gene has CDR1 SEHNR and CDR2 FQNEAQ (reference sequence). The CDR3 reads CASSLVPPGANQYF. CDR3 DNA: TGTGCCAGCAGCTTAGTACCTCCCGGTGCGAACCAGTACTTC.

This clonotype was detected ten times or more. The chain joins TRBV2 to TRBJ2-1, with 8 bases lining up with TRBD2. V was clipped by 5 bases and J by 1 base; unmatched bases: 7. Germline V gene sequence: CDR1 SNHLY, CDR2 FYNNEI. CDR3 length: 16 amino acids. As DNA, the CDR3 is TGTGCCAGCAGTAGTACGTCGGGGGGGTCCTACAATGAGCAGTTCTTC. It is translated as CASSSTSGGSYNEQFF.

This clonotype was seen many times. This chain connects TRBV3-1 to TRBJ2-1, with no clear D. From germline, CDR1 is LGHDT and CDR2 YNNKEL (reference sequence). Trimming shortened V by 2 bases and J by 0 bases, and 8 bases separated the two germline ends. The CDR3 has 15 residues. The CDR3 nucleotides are TGTGCCAGCAGCCAAATGGGCAGCTCCTACAATGAGCAGTTCTTC. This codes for CASSQMGSSYNEQFF.

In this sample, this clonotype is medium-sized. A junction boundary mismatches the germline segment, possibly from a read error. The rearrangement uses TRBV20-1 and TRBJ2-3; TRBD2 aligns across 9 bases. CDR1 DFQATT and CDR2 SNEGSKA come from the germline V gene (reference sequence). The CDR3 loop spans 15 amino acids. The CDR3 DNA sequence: TGCAGTGCGAGAGGCAAGCGGGGGGCCACAGATACGCAGTATTTT. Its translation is CSARGKRGATDTQYF.